A selection of T cell receptor beta chains follows, all from one sample in a study of early T cells in non-severe SARS-CoV-2 infection. One entry per CDR3 protein, called by TCRdb with MiXCR from the 5' RACE reads. This sample has under 50,000 distinct CDR3 sequences, with about 5.6% found just once. The specimen sequenced was whole blood. These receptors all come from an adult who was a healthcare worker with PCR-confirmed SARS-CoV-2 infection or an uninfected control (not recorded which). Both conserved end residues are part of each CDR3. A D gene is named only where the DNA matches it firmly. A clone size is listed for some rows: how often the clone was seen (once, few, many), or a class if it is expanded.

d_call	v_call	j_call	clone_size	cdr3_aa	cdr3_nt
TRBD1	TRBV7-3	TRBJ1-1	many	CASSLRGQGTEVFF	TGTGCCAGCAGCTTAAGGGGACAGGGGACTGAAGTTTTCTTT
.	TRBV6-5	TRBJ1-5	many	CASSYSNRAPWNQPQHF	TGTGCCAGCAGTTACTCGAACAGGGCGCCATGGAATCAGCCCCAGCATTTT
TRBD2	TRBV5-1	TRBJ2-1	many	CASREPLAGGGYNEQFF	TGCGCCAGCAGAGAACCCCTAGCGGGAGGGGGCTACAATGAGCAGTTCTTC
TRBD2	TRBV6-2/TRBV6-3	TRBJ2-1	few	CASKASGGTANEQFF	TGTGCCAGCAAAGCTAGCGGGGGCACCGCGAATGAGCAGTTCTTC
.	TRBV5-1	TRBJ2-1	few	CASSLQLDPNEQFF	TGCGCCAGCAGCTTGCAACTTGACCCCAATGAGCAGTTCTTC
.	TRBV3-2	TRBJ2-7	many	CASSHPGTRIYEQYF	TGTGCCAGCAGCCACCCCGGGACACGTATCTACGAGCAGTACTTC
TRBD2	TRBV3-1	TRBJ2-7	many	CASSLRTSGSYEQYF	TGTGCCAGCAGCCTTCGGACTAGCGGGAGCTACGAGCAGTACTTC
TRBD1	TRBV7-9	TRBJ2-7	few	CASSTGTGGGEQYF	TGTGCCAGCAGCACCGGGACAGGGGGCGGCGAGCAGTACTTC
TRBD1	TRBV2	TRBJ2-2	.	CASSEVAGQVTGELFF	TGTGCCAGCAGTGAAGTCGCAGGACAGGTCACCGGGGAGCTGTTTTTT
TRBD2	TRBV10-2	TRBJ2-2	many	CASGTSGRTVGELFF	TGCGCCAGCGGCACTAGCGGGAGAACGGTCGGGGAGCTGTTTTTT
.	TRBV12-3/TRBV12-4	TRBJ2-5	many	CASKVASSQETQYF	TGTGCCAGCAAGGTCGCTAGTAGCCAAGAGACCCAGTACTTC
TRBD2	TRBV7-9	TRBJ2-3	many	CASSLPNFGLADSTDTQYF	TGTGCCAGCAGCTTACCCAACTTCGGACTAGCGGATAGCACAGATACGCAGTATTTT
TRBD1	TRBV2	TRBJ2-3	many	CASSELGQRTDTQYF	TGTGCCAGCAGTGAATTGGGACAGCGCACAGATACGCAGTATTTT
TRBD1	TRBV2	TRBJ2-5	few	CASSPDRPRGQGPWETQYF	TGTGCCAGCAGCCCAGACAGGCCCCGGGGACAGGGGCCGTGGGAGACCCAGTACTTC
.	TRBV7-2	TRBJ2-5	many	CASSLAHRRLQETQYF	TGTGCCAGCAGCTTAGCGCACAGGCGCCTTCAAGAGACCCAGTACTTC
.	TRBV18	TRBJ1-5	many	CASSPSDNSNQPQHF	TGTGCCAGCTCGCCGAGCGATAATAGCAATCAGCCCCAGCATTTT